Below are 30 T cell receptor beta chains sequenced from a single sample in a study of regulatory T cells in long-lasting Graves disease. iRepertoire HTBI primers and Arm-PCR of CDR3 regions built TCR beta libraries. One entry per CDR3 protein results from TCRdb running MiXCR on the multiplex PCR reads. The table has under 300,000 distinct CDR3 sequences, around 19% seen once. Regarding time point: newly diagnosed GD, antithyroid drugs for less than 3 months. PBMCs were the source of the RNA used for TCR sequencing. The sample also formed part of further work on T cells in Graves' hyperthyroidism and ophthalmopathy.

This specimen consisted of peripheral blood mononuclear cells (PBMCs), obtained at new diagnosis, from a patient treated with antithyroid drugs. The receptor source for this set is a woman aged 25-40 years with Graves disease.

This clonotype has just one count. This chain connects TRBV28 to TRBJ1-1, with D unclear. Trimming shortened V by 5 bases and J by 6 bases, and 13 bases separated the two germline ends. Germline loops: CDR1 MDHEN, CDR2 SYDVKM. The CDR3 is made up of 13 amino acids. CDR3 in DNA: TGTGCCAGCAGTCACCTAAAAGGGTCTGAAGCTTTCTTT. Translation gives CASSHLKGSEAFF.

The V and J genes are TRBV7-3 and TRBJ2-1, with 11 bases fitting TRBD2. CDR3 size: 16 residues. With V trimmed by 5 bases and J by 2 bases, 5 bases remained unmatched. Germline V gene sequence: CDR1 SGHTA, CDR2 FQGTGA. The CDR3: CASSPGTSGTYNEQFF. As DNA, the CDR3 is TGTGCCAGCAGCCCCGGGACTAGCGGAACCTACAATGAGCAGTTCTTC.

Ten or more counts support this clonotype. This chain links TRBV6-1 with TRBJ2-3, with TRBD2 matching 10 bases. J was trimmed by 4 bases and V by 5 bases; bases with no gene match: 9. Germline loops: CDR1 MNHNS, CDR2 SASEGT. The CDR3 contains 16 residues. The CDR3 coding sequence is TGTGCCAGCAGTCCTCCAAGCGGGGGGGGCTCAGATACGCAGTATTTT. Its translation is CASSPPSGGGSDTQYF.

The V gene is TRBV19, the J gene TRBJ1-1; no firm D call. In germline, CDR1 is LNHDA, CDR2 SQIVND (reference sequence). The V end lost 5 bases, the J end lost 4 bases, and 8 bases lay between the germline ends. The CDR3 has 12 residues. Written as DNA, the CDR3 is TGTGCCAGTAGTCAGTATGGCACTGAAGCTTTCTTT. This gives the protein CASSQYGTEAFF. Full variable domain (missing parts from reference TRBV19 and TRBJ1-1): DGGITQSPKYLFRKEGQNVTLSCEQNLNHDAMYWYRQDPGQGLRLIYYSQIVNDFQKGDIAEGYSVSREKKESFPLTVTSAQKNPTAFYLCASSQYGTEAFFGQGTRLTVV.

The sample holds many counts of this clonotype. This sequence joins TRBV7-2 and TRBJ2-3; no clear D gene. V lost 5 bases and J lost 2, with 11 bases in between. The CDR3 sequence is 14 residues long. Germline V gives CDR1 SGHTA, CDR2 FQGNSA. The CDR3 protein is CASSPQALTDTQYF. The DNA of the CDR3 is TGTGCCAGCAGCCCCCAAGCCCTCACAGATACGCAGTATTTT.

The sample holds many counts of this clonotype. The V and J genes are TRBV7-9 and TRBJ2-2; D unresolved. The CDR3 runs 15 residues. Trimming pared 6 bases from V and 5 bases from J, leaving 16 bases between. CDR1 is SEHNR and CDR2 is FQNEAQ in the germline V gene (reference sequence). The CDR3 spells CASSSAGPETGELFF. The CDR3 region has the DNA TGTGCCAGCAGTTCGGCAGGACCCGAGACCGGGGAGCTGTTTTTT.

This clonotype was seen at least ten times. The chain joins TRBV6-1 to TRBJ1-2; D uncertain. Trimming took off 2 bases at V and 5 bases at J, with 6 bases between the two ends. Germline values: CDR1 MNHNS, CDR2 SASEGT. The CDR3 loop spans 12 amino acids. The CDR3 spells CASSEQEYGYTF. The CDR3 DNA follows: TGTGCCAGCAGTGAACAGGAATATGGCTACACCTTC.

This clonotype was seen at least ten times. V is TRBV7-3 and J is TRBJ2-5; 15 nucleotides align to TRBD2. Germline V gene sequence: CDR1 SGHTA, CDR2 FQGTGA. V trimming: 3 bases; J trimming: 5 bases; junction bases outside the gene matches: 1. This CDR3 comprises 15 residues. CDR3 nucleotides: TGTGCCAGCAGCTTGGGGACTAGCGGGGGGGAGACCCAGTACTTC. Residues: CASSLGTSGGETQYF. Looking up the rest from reference TRBV7-3 and TRBJ2-5 gives the full variable domain: GAGVSQTPSNKVTEKGKYVELRCDPISGHTALYWYRQSLGQGPEFLIYFQGTGAADDSGLPNDRFFAVRPEGSVSTLKIQRTERGDSAVYLCASSLGTSGGETQYFGPGTRLLVL.

This clonotype was observed a handful of times. The V and J genes are TRBV5-1 and TRBJ1-2; possible D gene TRBD1, 5 bases. This CDR3 comprises 14 residues. Per the germline V gene, CDR1 is SGHRS and CDR2 is YFSETQ. V was pared by 1 base and J by 7 bases, with 14 bases between. The CDR3 DNA is TGCGCCAGCAGCTTGCTTCAGGGAATTGGTGGCTACACCTTC. This sequence encodes CASSLLQGIGGYTF.

This clonotype was observed at least ten times. The rearrangement uses TRBV12-3 or TRBV12-4 and TRBJ1-1; D not certain. V lost 7 bases to trimming and J lost 7 bases, with 16 bases between them. CDR3 length: 13 amino acids. CDR3 loop: CASMTANNDEAFF. The CDR3 nucleotides read TGTGCCAGCATGACCGCCAACAATGATGAAGCTTTCTTT.

The sample holds many counts of this clonotype. V gene TRBV3-1 combines with J gene TRBJ1-2, with D perhaps TRBD1 (5 bases). The V end lost 4 bases, the J end lost 6 bases, and 9 bases lay between the germline ends. Germline V gene data show CDR1 as LGHDT and CDR2 as YNNKEL (reference sequence). The CDR3 contains 12 residues. The CDR3 loop reads CASSLDSDGYTF. The CDR3 DNA sequence: TGTGCCAGCAGCCTCGACAGCGATGGCTACACCTTC.

This chain joins TRBV6-2 or TRBV6-3 and TRBJ1-5; possible D gene TRBD1, 5 bases. The CDR3 extends over 13 amino acids. V lost 6 bases to trimming and J lost 7 bases, with 13 bases between them. Per germline, CDR1 MNHEY and CDR2 SVGEGT. This CDR3 reads CASRDNPRQPQHF. Written as DNA, the CDR3 is TGTGCCAGCAGGGACAACCCGAGACAGCCCCAGCATTTT.

This clonotype was counted ten times or more. The genes are TRBV7-8 and TRBJ1-1, with D possibly being TRBD1 (5 bases). Trimming took off 5 bases at V and 7 bases at J, with 20 bases between the two ends. This CDR3 region has 15 residues. The V gene's germline CDR1 is SGHVS and CDR2 FQNEAQ. CDR3 nucleotides: TGTGCCAGCAGCCCCCCACCGGGACCCGGCATTGAAGCTTTCTTT. It translates to CASSPPPGPGIEAFF. Supplemented by reference TRBV7-8 and TRBJ1-1, the full variable domain reads GAGVSQSPRYKVAKRGQDVALRCDPISGHVSLFWYQQALGQGPEFLTYFQNEAQLDKSGLPSDRFFAERPEGSVSTLKIQRTQQEDSAVYLCASSPPPGPGIEAFFGQGTRLTVV.

In its sample, this clonotype was seen many times. V and J are TRBV4-2 and TRBJ1-1, with D unclear. Trimming removed 0 bases at V and 5 bases at J, with 16 bases between. This CDR3 region has 16 residues. CDR1 LGHNA and CDR2 YNFKEQ come from the germline V gene. The CDR3 loop is CASSQEIGRQGTEAFF. The CDR3 DNA reads as TGTGCCAGCAGCCAAGAGATAGGCAGGCAAGGAACTGAAGCTTTCTTT.

This clonotype was found many times. The rearrangement joins TRBV6-1 to TRBJ2-1; D is unclear. Per germline, CDR1 MNHNS and CDR2 SASEGT. Trimming took off 6 bases at V and 0 bases at J, with 12 bases between the two ends. This CDR3 region has 15 residues. The CDR3 nucleotides are TGTGCCAGCAGCCTCTTATTTAGCTCCTACAATGAGCAGTTCTTC. Residues: CASSLLFSSYNEQFF.

The chain couples TRBV7-2 to TRBJ2-5; 10 bases agree with TRBD2. Per the germline V gene, CDR1 is SGHTA and CDR2 is FQGNSA. Trimming at V came to 5 bases and at J to 5 bases, leaving 11 bases not matched to a gene. The CDR3 extends over 16 amino acids. The CDR3 nucleotides are TGTGCCAGCAGCCCCGGCTTTACTAGCGGGGTCGAGACCCAGTACTTC. It specifies CASSPGFTSGVETQYF.

This clonotype was picked up many times. The rearrangement links TRBV19 to TRBJ2-1; tentative D call: TRBD1 (6 bases). V lost 5 bases, J lost 4 bases, and 18 bases lay in between. The CDR3 sequence is 16 residues long. Germline V gene sequence: CDR1 LNHDA, CDR2 SQIVND (reference sequence). In DNA, the CDR3 is TGTGCCAGTAGTGCACCGGACAGTCCTTGGTACAATGAGCAGTTCTTC. It specifies CASSAPDSPWYNEQFF.

This clonotype was counted ten times or more. The chain is built from TRBV29-1 and TRBJ1-6; D gene uncertain. There are 13 residues in the CDR3. Trimming took off 4 bases at V and 5 bases at J, with 9 bases between the two ends. The germline CDR1 and CDR2 sequences are SQVTM and ANQGSEA. In DNA form, the CDR3 reads TGCAGCGTTGCGGTCAGCGATAATTCACCCCTCCACTTT. Its translation is CSVAVSDNSPLHF.

This clonotype was seen a handful of times. This chain uses TRBV7-9 with TRBJ2-2, with a tentative D call TRBD1 (5 bases). V lost 5 bases to trimming and J lost 4 bases, with 8 bases between them. The V gene's germline CDR1 is SEHNR and CDR2 FQNEAQ (reference sequence). This CDR3 has 13 residues. The CDR3 loop is CASSLDSTGELFF. CDR3 bases: TGTGCCAGCAGCCTCGACAGCACCGGGGAGCTGTTTTTT.

The sample holds many counts of this clonotype. This chain connects TRBV19 to TRBJ1-2, with a tentative D call TRBD1 (5 bases). The length of the CDR3 is 13 residues. CDR1 LNHDA and CDR2 SQIVND come from the germline V gene (reference sequence). V lost 7 bases and J 8 bases, leaving 17 bases between the germline ends. The CDR3 sequence: CASTRGRQRGYTF. The DNA for the CDR3 is TGTGCCAGTACCCGGGGGAGACAAAGAGGCTACACCTTC.

This clonotype was seen many times. The chain joins TRBV27 to TRBJ1-3, with 7 bases matching TRBD1. Per the germline V gene, CDR1 is MNHEY and CDR2 is SMNVEV (reference sequence). V trimming: 5 bases; J trimming: 5 bases; junction bases outside the gene matches: 6. The CDR3 length is 14 residues. The CDR3 DNA is TGTGCCAGCAGTCGGACAGGCTGGCGAAACACCATATATTTT. Residues: CASSRTGWRNTIYF.

This clonotype was observed at least ten times. The chain employs TRBV10-3 and TRBJ2-1; a weak D match, TRBD2 (5 bases). V was pared by 3 bases and J by 7 bases, with 10 bases between. CDR3 size: 13 residues. Germline CDR1 and CDR2: ENHRY and SYGVKD. The CDR3 coding sequence is TGTGCCATCAGTGACAGTAGCGAAAATGAGCAGTTCTTC. This sequence encodes CAISDSSENEQFF.

At least ten counts were recorded for this clonotype. The CDR3 DNA reads TGTGCCAGGGTTCTGGGACAGGGGGCGTTCGGTATGAACACTGAAGCTTTCTTT. It translates to CARVLGQGAFGMNTEAFF. This chain uses TRBV2 with TRBJ1-1; 12 nucleotides align to TRBD1. Germline V gene sequence: CDR1 SNHLY, CDR2 FYNNEI. Trimming removed 9 bases from V and 0 bases from J; junction bases left unmatched: 14. The CDR3 loop spans 18 amino acids. The whole variable domain, filled in from reference TRBV2 and TRBJ1-1, reads EPEVTQTPSHQVTQMGQEVILRCVPISNHLYFYWYRQILGQKVEFLVSFYNNEISEKSEIFDDQFSVERPDGSNFTLKIRSTKLEDSAMYFCARVLGQGAFGMNTEAFFGQGTRLTVV.

This sequence joins TRBV20-1 and TRBJ2-2; no reliable D call. From germline, CDR1 is DFQATT and CDR2 SNEGSKA (reference sequence). The V end lost 0 bases, the J end lost 6 bases, and 8 bases lay between the germline ends. This CDR3 region has 13 residues. The CDR3 loop is CSARDPGPGELFF. In DNA, the CDR3 is TGCAGTGCTAGAGATCCGGGTCCCGGGGAGCTGTTTTTT.

This clonotype was seen a handful of times. V gene TRBV9 combines with J gene TRBJ2-1; 9 nucleotides agree with TRBD1. There are 16 residues in the CDR3. The V gene's germline CDR1 is SGDLS and CDR2 YYNGEE. The trim removed 3 bases at V and 4 bases at J, leaving 8 bases unmatched. DNA for the CDR3: TGTGCCAGCAGCGGTAGTCAGGACAGGGGTTACAATGAGCAGTTCTTC. Protein product: CASSGSQDRGYNEQFF.

This clonotype was detected ten times or more. The chain recombines TRBV7-3 with TRBJ2-5; 11 nucleotides match TRBD2. The V gene end was trimmed by 5 bases and the J gene end by 4 bases; junction bases not matched to a gene: 9. CDR3 length equals 16 residues. Germline CDR1 is SGHTA and CDR2 is FQGTGA. The CDR3: CASSPLAGGPPETQYF. The CDR3 nucleotides read TGTGCCAGCAGCCCCTTAGCGGGGGGGCCCCCAGAGACCCAGTACTTC.

The sample holds a few counts of this clonotype. The chain combines TRBV12-5 with TRBJ1-1; D ambiguous. The CDR3 has 18 amino acids. In germline, CDR1 is LGHNT, CDR2 FRNRAP. The V and J ends lost 0 bases and 1 base respectively, with 18 bases between them. CDR3 amino acids: CASGLVIGRFVENTEAFF. The CDR3 DNA sequence: TGTGCTAGTGGTTTGGTCATTGGTCGTTTTGTAGAGAACACTGAAGCTTTCTTT.

This clonotype has ten or more counts. The chain carries TRBV14 and TRBJ2-3, with TRBD1 identical over 7 bases. Germline CDR1 SGHDN, CDR2 FVKESK. The length of the CDR3 is 16 residues. The trim removed 0 bases at V and 4 bases at J, leaving 7 bases unmatched. CDR3 bases: TGTGCCAGCAGCCAAGAGACCGGACAGGAATCAGATACGCAGTATTTT. Amino acids: CASSQETGQESDTQYF.

This clonotype was seen repeatedly, ten times or more. CDR3: CASSPGQGAREDTQYF. The CDR3 DNA is TGTGCCAGCAGCCCTGGACAGGGGGCGCGAGAGGATACGCAGTATTTT. J is TRBJ2-3 and V is TRBV11-2, with TRBD1 identical over 11 bases. This CDR3 contains 16 residues. Germline V gene lookup returns CDR1 SGHAT and CDR2 FQNNGV. The V gene end was trimmed by 5 bases and the J gene end by 6 bases; junction bases not matched to a gene: 10.

This clonotype was seen only a few times. A much larger clone differs by one base, so this may be a read error. The chain links TRBV20-1 to TRBJ2-1; 7 positions agree with TRBD1. CDR1 and CDR2 from the germline V gene are DFQATT and SNEGSKA (reference sequence). Losses at the gene ends were 1 base for V and 6 bases for J; bases not matched to a gene: 9. The CDR3 extends over 15 amino acids. This CDR3 is CSARGPVTGTNEQFF. The CDR3 DNA reads as TGCAGTGCTAGAGGTCCTGTGACAGGGACCAATGAGCAGTTCTTC.